One TCR beta chain is described in this entry. Expressed TCRB transcripts were sequenced, since all the RNA that had been isolated was reverse transcribed. Produced via immunoSEQ multiplex PCR; TCRdb's table is partial and in-frame only. The sample has roughly 610,000 clones; 15% to 17% are singletons. This specimen belongs to a study of beta chain features in type 1 diabetes. Germline CDR1 reads SGHRS; CDR2 reads YFSETQ. The length of the CDR3 is 16 residues. Germline trimming cut 4 bases from V and 0 bases from J; bases unmatched to any gene: 5. The sequence derives from a man aged 18 to 35 in good health. This chain connects TRBV5-1 to TRBJ2-2; 8 bases match TRBD1. The sequenced sample was naive CD4+ T cells from blood. The CDR3 nucleotides are TGCGCCAGCAGCGGGACGACAGGGGCGAACACCGGGGAGCTGTTTTTT. It yields the protein CASSGTTGANTGELFF.